This T cell receptor beta chain was obtained from a study of CD8 T cells in Susac syndrome. Whole-study findings and limits: It was acknowledged in the study that the number of individuals who were included in its TCR sequencing and HLA analysis was relatively small.

A quantity of roughly 0.5 to 1 ug RNA underwent reverse transcription using random hexamers. Amplification of TCR beta CDR3 used immunoSEQ multiplex PCR across 54 Vbeta and 13 Jbeta. TCRdb reprocessed the immunoSEQ multiplex PCR reads with MiXCR, giving one entry per CDR3 protein. The sample contains 130,000 to 150,000 distinct CDR3 sequences, 94% of which appear only once. Trimming removed 2 bases from V and 6 bases from J, with 8 bases in between. The CDR3 is 13 residues long. With respect to this clonotype: The antigen remains unidentified.

While CD8+ and CD4+ T cells were isolated negatively, TEMRA cells were enriched by FACS. The clonotype was recovered from a human donor in good health. The chain joins TRBV23-1 to TRBJ2-1; the D is unclear. TRBV23-1 is annotated as an ORF whose role is uncertain. The sample consisted of CD8+ T cells from PBMCs. CDR3 nucleotide sequence: TGCGCCAGCAGTCAAACCCAAAGCAATGAGCAGTTCTTC. Translated: CASSQTQSNEQFF.